The 24 T cell receptor beta chains below all came from one sample that was sequenced in a study of shared clonotypes between healthy human individuals. Clones were read by immunoSEQ multiplex PCR, and TCRdb kept only the in-frame ones, dropping some. This table holds approximately 620,000 clones, about 96% found once. Sample: naive CD4+ T cells sorted from blood. The sample's subset: CD45RA+ positively selected. These receptors originate from a woman aged 25 to 39 in good health.

This sequence joins TRBV2 and TRBJ2-3; 7 bases match TRBD2. The V segment lost 7 bases and the J segment 5 bases; nucleotides outside the gene matches: 12. CDR3 length: 15 amino acids. CDR1 is SNHLY and CDR2 is FYNNEI in the germline V gene. The CDR3 sequence is CASTRRTSSGDTQYF. As DNA, the CDR3 is TGTGCCAGCACCAGACGTACGTCTAGCGGAGATACGCAGTATTTT.

The V call is TRBV19, the J call TRBJ1-4; D possibly corresponds to TRBD1 (5 bases). The length of the CDR3 is 14 residues. Germline V CDR1 and CDR2: LNHDA, SQIVND (reference sequence). Between the trimmed V and J ends, which lost 3 bases and 4 bases, there was a span of 9 bases. The CDR3 coding sequence is TGTGCCAGTAGTATGACAGCCAATAATGAAAAACTGTTTTTT. It specifies CASSMTANNEKLFF. The complete variable domain, with remaining parts taken from reference TRBV19 and TRBJ1-4, reads DGGITQSPKYLFRKEGQNVTLSCEQNLNHDAMYWYRQDPGQGLRLIYYSQIVNDFQKGDIAEGYSVSREKKESFPLTVTSAQKNPTAFYLCASSMTANNEKLFFGSGTQLSVL.

This clone was counted a single time. The gene calls are TRBV7-3 and TRBJ2-2; 11 bases line up with TRBD2. The junction had 14 bases not matched to a gene; V was cut back by 5 bases and J by 6 bases. Germline V gene data show CDR1 as SGHTA and CDR2 as FQGTGA. This CDR3 region has 18 residues. CDR3: CASSMRTSGSNTPGELFF. CDR3 DNA sequence: TGTGCCAGCAGCATGAGAACTAGCGGGAGTAACACTCCCGGGGAGCTGTTTTTT.

The chain employs TRBV7-9 and TRBJ2-7; 11 nucleotides align to TRBD2. This CDR3 region has 15 residues. The germline CDR1 and CDR2 sequences are SEHNR and FQNEAQ (reference sequence). V lost 7 bases to trimming and J lost 3 bases; unmatched junction nucleotides: 8. CDR3 bases: TGTGCCAGCACCCCCCAAACTAGCGGGAGCTACGAGCAGTACTTC. Its protein is CASTPQTSGSYEQYF. Full variable domain (remainder filled in from reference TRBV7-9 and TRBJ2-7): DTGVSQNPRHKITKRGQNVTFRCDPISEHNRLYWYRQTLGQGPEFLTYFQNEAQLEKSRLLSDRFSAERPKGSFSTLEIQRTEQGDSAMYLCASTPQTSGSYEQYFGPGTRLTVT.

This chain connects TRBV7-9 to TRBJ2-7; D unclear. Germline values: CDR1 SEHNR, CDR2 FQNEAQ (reference sequence). CDR3 length: 18 amino acids. Trimming cost V 5 bases and J 4 bases, with 27 bases left between them. CDR3 sequence reads: CASSPSKREVWEPYEQYF. The CDR3 DNA sequence: TGTGCCAGCAGCCCTTCCAAGCGAGAAGTTTGGGAACCTTACGAGCAGTACTTC.

V is TRBV11-2 and J is TRBJ2-5, with 8 bases that match TRBD1. The trim removed 1 base at V and 5 bases at J, leaving 9 bases unmatched. This CDR3 spans 16 amino acids. CDR1 SGHAT and CDR2 FQNNGV come from the germline V gene. CDR3 DNA: TGTGCCAGCAGCTTAGGTTACGGCAGGGGGCGGGAGACCCAGTACTTC. It yields the protein CASSLGYGRGRETQYF.

The gene calls are TRBV28 and TRBJ2-5; 9 bases agree with TRBD2. The assigned J gene may be wrong: the sequence end matches TRBJ2-7 better. CDR1 and CDR2 from the germline V gene are MDHEN and SYDVKM. The length of the CDR3 is 12 residues. In nucleotides, the CDR3 is TGTGCCTTGGGTAGCGGGAGCTACGAGCAGTACTTC. It codes for CALGSGSYEQYF.

J is TRBJ2-2 and V is TRBV4-1; D not certain. Germline assignment: CDR1 MGHRA and CDR2 YSYEKL. Between the trimmed V and J ends, which lost 0 bases and 2 bases, there was a span of 7 bases. The length of the CDR3 is 15 residues. CDR3 in DNA: TGCGCCAGCAGCCAAGATCGTCTCAACACCGGGGAGCTGTTTTTT. Amino acid sequence: CASSQDRLNTGELFF.

V gene TRBV19 combines with J gene TRBJ2-1; weak D call: TRBD1 (6 bases). V was clipped by 4 bases and J by 9 bases, with 19 bases between them. The CDR3 spans 15 residues. Germline CDR1 is LNHDA and CDR2 is SQIVND (reference sequence). CDR3 sequence (DNA): TGTGCCAGTAGTAACCTATATGCAGGGGAAGGTGAGCAGTTCTTC. It is translated as CASSNLYAGEGEQFF. Drawing the rest from reference TRBV19 and TRBJ2-1, the complete variable domain is DGGITQSPKYLFRKEGQNVTLSCEQNLNHDAMYWYRQDPGQGLRLIYYSQIVNDFQKGDIAEGYSVSREKKESFPLTVTSAQKNPTAFYLCASSNLYAGEGEQFFGPGTRLTVL.

The J gene is TRBJ2-1, the V gene TRBV6-1, with a possible D match to TRBD2 (6 bases). The CDR3 is made up of 14 amino acids. V was clipped by 2 bases and J by 4 bases, with 9 bases between them. From germline, CDR1 is MNHNS and CDR2 SASEGT. The CDR3 DNA reads TGTGCCAGCAGTGAATTGCGGGATTACAATGAGCAGTTCTTC. It specifies CASSELRDYNEQFF.

The chain recombines TRBV7-2 with TRBJ2-1, with D unclear. The CDR3 consists of 17 residues. Germline V gene data show CDR1 as SGHTA and CDR2 as FQGNSA. V lost 3 bases and J 8 bases, leaving 23 bases between the germline ends. The CDR3 reads CASSFRSKVNSGHEQFF. Written as DNA, the CDR3 is TGTGCCAGCAGCTTTAGGTCTAAGGTCAACAGTGGTCATGAGCAGTTCTTC.

The chain has TRBV19 and TRBJ2-1, with 9 bases aligning to TRBD2. Germline CDR1 and CDR2: LNHDA and SQIVND (reference sequence). Losses at the gene ends were 4 bases for V and 5 bases for J; bases not matched to a gene: 6. The CDR3 is 15 residues long. CDR3 region: CASSTGTSRHNEQFF. The CDR3 DNA follows: TGTGCCAGTAGTACCGGGACTAGCCGACACAATGAGCAGTTCTTC.

The genes are TRBV15 and TRBJ1-4; D gene uncertain. The CDR3 consists of 14 residues. The V gene's germline CDR1 is LNHNV and CDR2 YYDKDF (reference sequence). V lost 0 bases to trimming and J lost 3 bases, with 5 bases between them. The CDR3 nucleotides are TGTGCCACCAGCAGAGATACCGCTAATGAAAAACTGTTTTTT. Protein sequence: CATSRDTANEKLFF. The full variable domain, completed using reference TRBV15 and TRBJ1-4, is DAMVIQNPRYQVTQFGKPVTLSCSQTLNHNVMYWYQQKSSQAPKLLFHYYDKDFNNEADTPDNFQSRRPNTSFCFLDIRSPGLGDTAMYLCATSRDTANEKLFFGSGTQLSVL.

This CDR3 reads CASSLVATVSGANVLTF. The CDR3 DNA follows: TGTGCCAGCAGCTTGGTGGCGACAGTCTCTGGGGCCAACGTCCTGACTTTC. The gene calls are TRBV5-5 and TRBJ2-6; tentatively, D is TRBD1 (5 bases). The germline V gene has CDR1 SGHKS and CDR2 YYEKEE (reference sequence). The V and J ends lost 0 bases and 0 bases respectively, with 10 bases between them. The CDR3 contains 17 residues.

J is TRBJ2-7 and V is TRBV7-9, with 8 bases lining up with TRBD2. V lost 5 bases to trimming and J lost 1 base; unmatched junction nucleotides: 7. Looked up from germline, CDR1 is SEHNR and CDR2 is FQNEAQ (reference sequence). The CDR3 is 15 amino acids. The CDR3 nucleotides read TGTGCCAGCAGCATCACCCGGGGGGGGTCCTACGAGCAGTACTTC. This sequence encodes CASSITRGGSYEQYF.

The genes are TRBV2 and TRBJ1-4, with TRBD1 matching 7 bases. The CDR3 is made up of 14 amino acids. Germline lookup yields CDR1 SNHLY and CDR2 FYNNEI. V lost 6 bases to trimming and J lost 5 bases; unmatched junction nucleotides: 6. The CDR3 here is CASRRTGVNEKLFF. The DNA of the CDR3 is TGTGCCAGCAGGAGGACAGGCGTAAATGAAAAACTGTTTTTT.

The gene calls are TRBV10-3 and TRBJ2-1; D not certain. V lost 8 bases and J lost 5, with 10 bases in between. CDR3 length: 12 amino acids. Germline V gene data show CDR1 as ENHRY and CDR2 as SYGVKD. The CDR3 DNA is TGTGCCATCGGAGCAGGTAACAATGAGCAGTTCTTC. It encodes CAIGAGNNEQFF.

The chain combines TRBV15 with TRBJ2-2, with 12 bases identical to TRBD1. The V segment lost 0 bases and the J segment 8 bases; nucleotides outside the gene matches: 7. In germline, CDR1 is LNHNV, CDR2 YYDKDF (reference sequence). The CDR3 loop spans 17 amino acids. DNA for the CDR3: TGTGCCACCAGCAGAGATATGGGACAGGGGGCGCAAGGGGAGCTGTTTTTT. Translated: CATSRDMGQGAQGELFF.

The chain uses TRBV28 and TRBJ2-7; 10 nucleotides match TRBD1. In germline, CDR1 is MDHEN, CDR2 SYDVKM. This CDR3 comprises 14 residues. Trimming at V came to 7 bases and at J to 7 bases, leaving 10 bases not matched to a gene. The CDR3 is CASIPGQGTQEQYF. CDR3 DNA sequence: TGTGCCAGCATACCGGGACAGGGGACCCAGGAGCAGTACTTC.

The chain carries TRBV29-1 and TRBJ2-5; no reliable D call. Trimming removed 7 bases from V and 0 bases from J, with 12 bases in between. CDR1 and CDR2 (germline): SQVTM, ANQGSEA. The CDR3 spans 13 residues. As DNA, the CDR3 is TGCAGCGCCCCACGCCTCAACCAAGAGACCCAGTACTTC. This encodes CSAPRLNQETQYF.

The J gene is TRBJ1-5, the V gene TRBV28; TRBD1 is a possible D gene (6 bases). From germline, CDR1 is MDHEN and CDR2 SYDVKM. This CDR3 is built from 19 residues. V was pared by 7 bases and J by 7 bases, with 32 bases between. The CDR3 region is CASTINQGRRGPRGQPQHF. As DNA, the CDR3 is TGTGCCAGCACGATCAATCAGGGACGACGAGGTCCGAGGGGGCAGCCCCAGCATTTT.

The gene calls are TRBV2 and TRBJ2-4; D not resolved. Trimming took 5 bases from V and 2 from J, leaving 7 bases between them. CDR1 is SNHLY and CDR2 is FYNNEI in the germline V gene. The CDR3 sequence is 13 residues long. CDR3 bases: TGTGCCAGCAGTAGAGATCCCAAAAACATTCAGTACTTC. Protein sequence: CASSRDPKNIQYF.

This CDR3 reads CATSRDSGNSYNEQFF. For the CDR3, the DNA is TGTGCCACCAGCAGAGATTCGGGCAACTCCTACAATGAGCAGTTCTTC. This chain joins TRBV15 and TRBJ2-1, with D uncertain. Trimming removed 0 bases at V and 0 bases at J, with 9 bases between. CDR3 length equals 16 residues. CDR1 is LNHNV and CDR2 is YYDKDF in the germline V gene (reference sequence).

This chain connects TRBV2 to TRBJ2-7; TRBD2 agrees at 7 bases. The CDR3 contains 14 residues. Germline trimming cut 7 bases from V and 1 base from J; bases unmatched to any gene: 7. Germline V gene data show CDR1 as SNHLY and CDR2 as FYNNEI. CDR3 in DNA: TGTGCCAGCACGGGGAGCGGGGATTCCTACGAGCAGTACTTC. Translating it yields CASTGSGDSYEQYF.